This T cell receptor (beta chain) was obtained from a study of blood T cell repertoires in COVID-19. Assay: immunoSEQ multiplex PCR; the TCRdb copy retains only in-frame clones and omits some. The sample lists over 45,000 clones, over 90% occurring once. This CDR3 has 16 residues. V dropped 5 bases and J dropped 2; count of bases not matched to a gene: 6. Germline CDR1 MNHEY, CDR2 SVGEGT. The source is a man aged 45-65 years with acute or convalescent COVID-19. Material for sequencing was peripheral blood. The chain links TRBV6-2 or TRBV6-3 to TRBJ2-3; TRBD2 matches at 11 bases. The CDR3 nucleotides read TGTGCCAGCAGTCAGCCGGGACTAGCGGTCACAGATACGCAGTATTTT. Translating it yields CASSQPGLAVTDTQYF.